This T cell receptor (beta chain) stems from a study of blood T cell repertoires in COVID-19 (TCRdb year 2020). In terms of the full investigation: Samples from collaborators originated in the United States, Italy and Spain and spanned both the acute and convalescent phases of COVID-19. The prospective study material was composed of cDNA or gDNA derived from T cells, B-cell-depleted T cells, or PBMCs. The dataset comprised deeply sampled blood TCRbeta repertoires from subjects exposed to, actively infected with, or recovered from COVID-19. The repertoires were made available in a free public database intended to serve as a resource for research on the immune response to SARS-CoV-2. The samples were drawn from two sources: the first 160 participants of the ongoing ImmuneRACE study, and 1,200 or so subjects contributed by 6 global collaborators. Nearly every sample came with metadata listing a de-identified subject ID, COVID-19 status, age in years and sex. HLA class I and class II types, where available, came from metadata supplied by the sample provider rather than from assay-based typing. Broader findings and caveats from the paper: The quantity of clinical and demographic metadata differed by source and by participant and was supplied without curation.

One collaborating source in Seattle enrolled patients while the patients were actively infected and followed the patients over time throughout the course of disease. Each collaborating institution followed its own protocols to collect whole blood in K2EDTA tubes. For TCRbeta analysis, collaborator samples were shipped as frozen whole blood, as isolated PBMCs, or as DNA extracted from either sample type. Points on this clone: Its antigen target is currently unknown. No base quality values were provided; no much bigger clone lies one nucleotide off.

The immunoSEQ Assay, a bias-controlled multiplex PCR, was used to amplify TCRbeta CDR3 regions from genomic DNA. In the source study's methods: Within the assay, amplification of reference gene primers was used to estimate how many nucleated cells each sample contained. To quantify the absolute abundance of each unique TCRbeta CDR3 rearrangement, sequence reads were collapsed and filtered. For each sample, productive Simpson clonality was calculated as the square root of Simpson's diversity index across productive rearrangements. TCRdb holds this immuneACCESS table with in-frame rearrangements only. Some clones are missing; in checked studies, unresolved V genes explain under half, and the rest has no known cause. V and J calls and clone size are given by that table; D and trimming were obtained from the DNA. The sample profile shows fewer than 250,000 clones; 80% to 90% of them were found once. Less than 3.5% of the sample is in the top ten clones.

CDR1 and CDR2 are drawn from the germline V gene: SGHAT, FQNNGV. There are 16 amino acids in the CDR3, from cysteine to phenylalanine inclusive. Left in the record is the CDR3 DNA by itself, 48 bases read in frame from the first base. V lost 5 bases and J lost 6 bases, and the count of bases not matched to a germline gene is 10. The TCR sequence derives from a man aged 25 to 40 with COVID-19, enrolled during active disease. What was sequenced was peripheral blood. The chain joins TRBV11-2 to TRBJ2-7, and 13 bases in between align with TRBD2. The bases read TGTGCCAGCAGCCCTTGGACTAGCGGGAGTGTCGGCGAGCAGTACTTC. This gives the protein CASSPWTSGSVGEQYF.